The 13 T cell receptor beta chains below were found in one sample sequenced in a study of blood T cells in healthy people across ages. The authors ran a second PCR of 7 to 11 cycles using a sample-barcoded 5' primer and a J-beta primer mix. TCRdb re-called the 5' RACE reads through MiXCR, storing one row per CDR3 protein. The table has about 930,000 distinct CDR3 sequences, roughly 28% seen once; the top ten hold around 9.6%. These data were also reused for a study on T cells of mothers and their children.

Sequencing was performed on blood. These receptors all stem from a woman aged 40 to 50 in good health.

The chain combines TRBV4-3 with TRBJ2-5, with D tentatively TRBD1 (6 bases). In germline, CDR1 is LGHNA, CDR2 YSLEER. V was shortened by 0 bases and J by 7 bases, with 9 bases between the two germline ends. The CDR3 contains 13 residues. CDR3 amino acids: CASSQEGAGTQYF. The CDR3 DNA reads as TGCGCCAGCAGCCAAGAGGGGGCGGGGACCCAGTACTTC.

A remark on this clonotype: A junction boundary mismatches the germline segment, possibly from a read error. This chain joins TRBV20-1 and TRBJ2-7, with D perhaps matching TRBD1 (6 bases). Germline assignment: CDR1 DFQATT and CDR2 SNEGSKA (reference sequence). This CDR3 spans 17 amino acids. CDR3 protein: CSARDVGHRVLSYEQCF. The DNA of the CDR3 is TGCAGTGCTAGAGATGTCGGTCACAGGGTGTTGTCCTACGAGCAGTGCTTC.

This clonotype has ten or more counts. This chain uses TRBV3-1 with TRBJ2-7; 9 bases align to TRBD2. The CDR3 is 16 residues long. CDR1 is LGHDT and CDR2 is YNNKEL in the germline V gene (reference sequence). V gave up 6 bases and J gave up 5 bases; unmatched junction bases: 14. The CDR3 sequence is CASSSLAGIPADEQYF. In DNA, the CDR3 is TGTGCCAGCAGTTCCCTAGCGGGGATACCTGCAGACGAGCAGTACTTC.

Many counts were recorded for this clonotype. As DNA, the CDR3 is TGTGCCAGCAGTTTGCCTCCGGGACGGATTGGAAACACCATATATTTT. Its protein is CASSLPPGRIGNTIYF. The rearrangement uses TRBV12-3 or TRBV12-4 and TRBJ1-3; weak D call: TRBD1 (5 bases). Trimming took off 3 bases at V and 3 bases at J, with 15 bases between the two ends. CDR3 length: 16 residues.

This chain connects TRBV4-3 to TRBJ2-1, with no clear D. Between the trimmed V and J ends, which lost 0 bases and 8 bases, there was a span of 11 bases. Germline CDR1 reads LGHNA; CDR2 reads YSLEER. The CDR3 has 14 amino acids. The DNA of the CDR3 is TGCGCCAGCAGCCAAGATTTACGCCGAGATGAGCAGTTCTTC. Translating gives CASSQDLRRDEQFF.

This clonotype has a count of ten or more. V gene TRBV5-1 combines with J gene TRBJ2-3; 8 bases align to TRBD1. Unmatched junction bases numbered 7, after V lost 0 bases and J lost 4 bases. The CDR3 has 16 residues. Germline V gene data show CDR1 as SGHRS and CDR2 as YFSETQ. The CDR3 loop reads CASSLGQGRVADTQYF. CDR3 in DNA: TGCGCCAGCAGCTTGGGACAGGGGCGGGTAGCAGATACGCAGTATTTT.

As regards this clonotype: A single base separates this from a much larger clone, so it may be a read error. CDR3 sequence: CASSPGTVAPYEQYF. Written as DNA, the CDR3 is TGCGCCAGCAGCCCCGGGACAGTTGCACCCTACGAGCAGTACTTC. V is TRBV5-1 and J is TRBJ2-7; 7 bases are shared with TRBD1. The germline V gene encodes CDR1 SGHRS and CDR2 YFSETQ. The V segment lost 4 bases and the J segment 2 bases; nucleotides outside the gene matches: 9. CDR3 length: 15 amino acids.

This clonotype occurred a few times. V usage is TRBV29-1 and J usage is TRBJ1-1; D remains unclear. The CDR3 spans 11 residues. The germline CDR1 and CDR2 sequences are SQVTM and ANQGSEA. Trimming pared 8 bases from V and 1 base from J, leaving 8 bases between. In DNA form, the CDR3 reads TGCAGCTCTCAGGAGAACACTGAAGCTTTCTTT. This sequence encodes CSSQENTEAFF.

The chain employs TRBV7-9 and TRBJ2-7, with D possibly TRBD1 on 7 matching bases. The ends were cut back, 4 bases at V and 5 bases at J, with 15 bases in the middle. Germline-derived CDR1 and CDR2 are SEHNR and FQNEAQ (reference sequence). The CDR3 is made up of 14 amino acids. The CDR3 sequence is CASSSTRGANEQYF. The DNA for the CDR3 is TGTGCCAGCAGCTCCACCAGGGGGGCGAACGAGCAGTACTTC.

The chain uses TRBV15 and TRBJ2-1; D is possibly TRBD2 (6 bases). This CDR3 region has 15 residues. Deletions cut 3 bases from V and 2 bases from J, with 11 bases between. Germline values: CDR1 LNHNV, CDR2 YYDKDF (reference sequence). The CDR3, as DNA: TGTGCCACCAGCAGGGACGCGGGGACCTACAATGAGCAGTTCTTC. It codes for CATSRDAGTYNEQFF.

This clonotype showed up just a few times. The chain employs TRBV3-1 and TRBJ2-1; D possibly corresponds to TRBD2 (5 bases). Germline V lookup: CDR1 LGHDT, CDR2 YNNKEL (reference sequence). Trimming pared 3 bases from V and 8 bases from J, leaving 11 bases between. The CDR3 length is 13 residues. CDR3: CASSQKAVDEQFF. CDR3 DNA: TGTGCCAGCAGCCAGAAAGCGGTCGATGAGCAGTTCTTC.

Here the CDR3 DNA reads TGTGCCAGCAGCGGCGACGGTAGCACAGATACGCAGTATTTT. It is translated as CASSGDGSTDTQYF. V usage is TRBV7-2 and J usage is TRBJ2-3; D is ambiguous. Trimming pared 5 bases from V and 0 bases from J, leaving 9 bases between. Per the germline V gene, CDR1 is SGHTA and CDR2 is FQGNSA. The CDR3 is 14 residues long.

This clonotype was seen a single time. A much larger clone sits a single nucleotide away, making a read error possible. The chain couples TRBV29-1 to TRBJ2-7; 7 nucleotides agree with TRBD1. The CDR3 has 13 residues. Germline CDR1 is SQVTM and CDR2 is ANQGSEA. The CDR3 sequence: CSVLTGKAYGQYF. For the CDR3, the DNA is TGCAGCGTCCTGACAGGGAAGGCCTACGGGCAGTACTTC.